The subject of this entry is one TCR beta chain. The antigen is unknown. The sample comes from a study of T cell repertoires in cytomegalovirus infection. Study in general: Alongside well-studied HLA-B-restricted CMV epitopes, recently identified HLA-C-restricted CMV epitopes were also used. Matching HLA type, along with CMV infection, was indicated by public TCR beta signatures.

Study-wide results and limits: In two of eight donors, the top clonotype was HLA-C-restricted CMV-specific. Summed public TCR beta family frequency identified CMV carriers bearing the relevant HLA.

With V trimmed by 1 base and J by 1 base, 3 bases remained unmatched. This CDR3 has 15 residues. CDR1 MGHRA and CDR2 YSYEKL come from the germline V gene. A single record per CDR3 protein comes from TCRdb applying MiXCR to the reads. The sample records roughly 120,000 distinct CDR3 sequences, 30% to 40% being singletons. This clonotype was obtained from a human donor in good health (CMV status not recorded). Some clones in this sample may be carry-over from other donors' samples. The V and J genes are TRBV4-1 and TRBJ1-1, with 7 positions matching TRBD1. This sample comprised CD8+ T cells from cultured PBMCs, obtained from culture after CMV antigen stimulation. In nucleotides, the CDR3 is TGCGCCAGCAGCCAAGTTGGGACAGAGAACACTGAAGCTTTCTTT. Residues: CASSQVGTENTEAFF.